The sequence of this T cell receptor (beta chain) was determined in a study of OX40 agonist ivuxolimab in advanced cancers. Study at large: Ivuxolimab, which is an agonistic anti-OX40 (CD134) antibody, was administered to the patients. The study enrolled dose-escalation patients with hepatocellular carcinoma, melanoma, renal cell or head and neck cancer.

Using immunoSEQ multiplex PCR, the repertoire was profiled, and TCRdb retains in-frame clones only, with some absent. The table shows 45,000 to 60,000 clones, with approximately 90% occurring only once. This clone was detected once. The CDR3 covers 12 residues. The germline CDR1 and CDR2 sequences are SQVTM and ANQGSEA. Trimming cost V 2 bases and J 0 bases, with 4 bases left between them. The rearrangement joins TRBV29-1 to TRBJ2-5; no clear D gene. The sequence derives from an adult with an advanced solid tumor such as melanoma, head and neck, liver or kidney cancer. This specimen consisted of CD4+ or CD8+ T cells sorted from blood, obtained in a trial of the OX40 agonist ivuxolimab. CDR3 loop: CSVETDQETQYF. DNA of the CDR3: TGCAGCGTTGAAACAGACCAAGAGACCCAGTACTTC.